This T cell receptor beta chain was identified in a study of cytomegalovirus exposure and HLA in healthy donors. Use of 60 Vbeta and 13 Jbeta primers characterized the PCR. Libraries were prepared by immunoSEQ multiplex PCR; TCRdb keeps only in-frame clonotypes and omits some of them. Seen here are about 83,000 clones, 80% to 90% observed once, and the top ten hold under 2%. Points from the study as a whole: In a later analysis, the majority of CMV-associated beta chains seemingly showed HLA restriction. Relative to the approximately 680-donor mean, N-insertions were reportedly fewer in an Asian-associated ancestry cluster in a later analysis. The presence/absence work took it that sequencing depth was about the same across donors.

CDR1 and CDR2 (germline): KGHSH, LQKENI. This CDR3 has 16 residues. Trimming pared 0 bases from V and 3 bases from J, leaving 12 bases between. Concerning this clone: The antigen is undetermined.

The TCR sequence derives from a woman aged 25 to 39 in good health and CMV-seronegative. Input material: PBMCs. The gene calls are TRBV18 and TRBJ2-4, with a weak D call TRBD1 (5 bases). CDR3 loop: CASSPPFGHHKNIQYF. Here the CDR3 DNA reads TGTGCCAGCTCACCACCGTTCGGACACCACAAAAACATTCAGTACTTC.